The entry below describes one TCR beta chain. The antigen remains undetermined. The source of the sample is a study of vaccination and CD4 T cells after COVID-19. Overall study: Two of the convalescents were Hispanic, and convalescents were six males and four females. A CEFX pool, an HIV-1 Nef pool, or no peptide went to control cultures.

This CDR3 contains 15 residues. Trimming removed 6 bases from V and 0 bases from J, with 16 bases in between. Germline values: CDR1 SGHDT, CDR2 YYEEEE. The Oncomine TCR Beta short-read assay generated sequence data from the DNA of cultured CD4+ T cells. A single record per CDR3 protein comes from TCRdb applying MiXCR to the PCR reads. This table holds roughly 16,000 distinct CDR3 sequences, roughly 40% found once. The treatment denotes: roughly ten-day PBMC culture with coronavirus spike peptide pools or control peptides (ViraFEST assay). Sequenced: CD4+ T cells from blood, cultured in vitro. The chain uses TRBV5-6 and TRBJ2-7, with TRBD1 as a possible D gene (6 bases). The TCR was taken from a human donor who had recovered from COVID-19. The CDR3 DNA follows: TGTGCCAGCACCTGGCTTGGGGGCAGCTCCTACGAGCAGTACTTC. This sequence encodes CASTWLGGSSYEQYF.